This T cell receptor beta chain comes out of a study of T cells of healthy individuals. CDR1 is SEHNR and CDR2 is FQNEAQ in the germline V gene (reference sequence). J lost 3 bases, V lost 3 bases, and 1 base had no gene match. The CDR3 loop spans 13 amino acids. TCRdb analysed the 5' RACE reads with MiXCR anew, one entry per CDR3 protein. This table holds 75,000 to 95,000 distinct CDR3 sequences, roughly 5% found once. This clonotype came up many times. The source of this sequence is a female donor in good health. The chain has TRBV7-9 and TRBJ2-5; 7 nucleotides align to TRBD2. Written as DNA, the CDR3 is TGTGCCAGCAGCTTCCGGGAGGAAGAGACCCAGTACTTC. Its translation: CASSFREEETQYF. Supplemented by reference TRBV7-9 and TRBJ2-5, the full variable domain reads DTGVSQNPRHKITKRGQNVTFRCDPISEHNRLYWYRQTLGQGPEFLTYFQNEAQLEKSRLLSDRFSAERPKGSFSTLEIQRTEQGDSAMYLCASSFREEETQYFGPGTRLLVL.